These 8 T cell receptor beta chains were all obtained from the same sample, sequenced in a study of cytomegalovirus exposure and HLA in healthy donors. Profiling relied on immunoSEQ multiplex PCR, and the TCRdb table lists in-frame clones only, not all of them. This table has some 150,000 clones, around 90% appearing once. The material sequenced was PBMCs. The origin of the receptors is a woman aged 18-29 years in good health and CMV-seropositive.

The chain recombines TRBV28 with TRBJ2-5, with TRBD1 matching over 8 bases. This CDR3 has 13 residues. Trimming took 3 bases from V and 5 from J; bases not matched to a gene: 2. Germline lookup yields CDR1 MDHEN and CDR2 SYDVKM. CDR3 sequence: CASSFPGGETQYF. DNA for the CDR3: TGTGCCAGCAGTTTTCCAGGGGGCGAGACCCAGTACTTC.

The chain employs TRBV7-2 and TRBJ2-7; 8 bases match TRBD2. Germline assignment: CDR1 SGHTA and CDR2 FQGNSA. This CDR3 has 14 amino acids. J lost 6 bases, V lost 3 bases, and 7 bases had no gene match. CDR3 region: CASSFERELVEQYF. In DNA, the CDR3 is TGTGCCAGCAGCTTTGAGCGGGAGTTAGTCGAGCAGTACTTC.

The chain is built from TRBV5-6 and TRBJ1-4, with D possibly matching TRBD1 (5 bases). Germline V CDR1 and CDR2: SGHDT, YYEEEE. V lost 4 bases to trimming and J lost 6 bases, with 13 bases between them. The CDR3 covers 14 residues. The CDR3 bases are TGTGCCAGCAGCCCCTGGGGGAGGGATGAAAAACTGTTTTTT. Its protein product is CASSPWGRDEKLFF.

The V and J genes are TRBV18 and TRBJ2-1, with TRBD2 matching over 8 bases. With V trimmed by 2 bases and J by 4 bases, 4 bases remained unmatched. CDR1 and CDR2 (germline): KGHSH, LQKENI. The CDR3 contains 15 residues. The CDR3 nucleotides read TGTGCCAGCTCACCAAGCGGGAGTGGTTACAATGAGCAGTTCTTC. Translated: CASSPSGSGYNEQFF.

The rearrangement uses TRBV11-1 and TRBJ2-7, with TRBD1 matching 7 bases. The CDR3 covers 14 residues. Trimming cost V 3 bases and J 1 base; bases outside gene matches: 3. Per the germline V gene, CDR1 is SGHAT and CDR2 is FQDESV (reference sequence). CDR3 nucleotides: TGTGCCAGCAGCTTGGCGGACAGGTCCTACGAGCAGTACTTC. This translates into CASSLADRSYEQYF.

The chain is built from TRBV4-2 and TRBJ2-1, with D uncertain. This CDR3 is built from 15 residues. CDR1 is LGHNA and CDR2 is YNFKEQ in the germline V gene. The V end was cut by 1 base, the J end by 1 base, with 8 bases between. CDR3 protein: CASSQGVNSYNEQFF. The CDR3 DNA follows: TGTGCCAGCAGCCAAGGAGTTAATTCCTACAATGAGCAGTTCTTC.

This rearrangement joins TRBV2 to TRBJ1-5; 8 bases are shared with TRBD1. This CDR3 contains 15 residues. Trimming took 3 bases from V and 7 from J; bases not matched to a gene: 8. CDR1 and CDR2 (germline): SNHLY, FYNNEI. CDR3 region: CASSDRGRFEQPQHF. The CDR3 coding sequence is TGTGCCAGCAGTGACAGGGGGCGCTTTGAACAGCCCCAGCATTTT.

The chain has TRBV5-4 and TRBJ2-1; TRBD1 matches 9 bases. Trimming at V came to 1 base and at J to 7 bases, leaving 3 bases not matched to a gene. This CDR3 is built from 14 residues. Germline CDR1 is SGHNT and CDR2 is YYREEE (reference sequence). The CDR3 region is CASSLTGGANEQFF. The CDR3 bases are TGTGCCAGCAGCTTGACAGGGGGCGCGAATGAGCAGTTCTTC.